The clone carrying this T cell receptor (beta chain) was seen a handful of times. The data originate from a study of technical replicates of blood from a few donors. The ends lost 3 bases at V and 0 bases at J; junction bases unmatched: 1. From germline, CDR1 is SGHTA and CDR2 FQGNSA. The CDR3 loop spans 15 amino acids. Sequenced by immunoSEQ multiplex PCR; TCRdb stores in-frame clones only, minus some. This table holds roughly 72,000 clones, approximately 96% found once. This chain uses TRBV7-2 with TRBJ2-1, with 8 bases aligning to TRBD2. Sequences were obtained from T cells isolated from PBMCs. The origin of this receptor is a human donor in good health. CDR3 sequence (DNA): TGTGCCAGCAGCTTCACTAGCGGCTCCTACAATGAGCAGTTCTTC. This translates into CASSFTSGSYNEQFF. Looking up the rest from reference TRBV7-2 and TRBJ2-1 gives the full variable domain: GAGVSQSPSNKVTEKGKDVELRCDPISGHTALYWYRQSLGQGLEFLIYFQGNSAPDKSGLPSDRFSAERTGGSVSTLTIQRTQQEDSAVYLCASSFTSGSYNEQFFGPGTRLTVL.